This T cell receptor beta chain was captured in a study of beta chain features in type 1 diabetes. As for the study in general: The samples had around 98 million sorted cells examined in all.

The CDR3 contains 15 residues. V was cut by 3 bases and J by 0 bases, with 11 bases left in between. Germline lookup yields CDR1 KGHSH and CDR2 LQKENI. Overall study findings and caveats: Within each of all four CD4+ subsets, Type 1 diabetes patients had TCRB CDR3s that were moderately but significantly shorter.

As to this clone: Antigen specificity is unknown.

Expressed TCRB transcripts were sequenced because the isolated RNA had all been reverse transcribed beforehand. Generated by immunoSEQ multiplex PCR, the TCRdb table keeps only in-frame clones and is missing some. This repertoire shows under 400,000 clones, about 19% found once; its top ten account for under 0.05%. This chain links TRBV18 with TRBJ1-1, with D tentatively TRBD1 (5 bases). Sample: naive CD4+ T cells from blood. This sequence was found in a woman aged 18-29 years in good health. DNA of the CDR3: TGTGCCAGCTCACCCACGGGGGGGTTGAACACTGAAGCTTTCTTT. As protein: CASSPTGGLNTEAFF.